These 18 T cell receptor beta chains came from one sample sequenced in a study of post-analysis software for immune sequencing data. General observations from the study: There were roughly 5 TRBV segments more frequent in patients than controls, and TRBV5-6, TRBV5-1 and TRBV20-1 were among them.

Antigens of these TCRs are unknown. Each TCR beta cDNA library carried unique molecular identifiers. In TCRdb, the PCR reads were re-called with MiXCR into one record per CDR3 protein. This sample has over 700,000 distinct CDR3 sequences, with roughly 27% found just once. The specimen sequenced was blood. The receptors shown here come from a girl aged 5-17 years with multiple sclerosis.

This CDR3 is CASSLETEKETQYF. CDR3 in DNA: TGCGCCAGCAGCTTGGAGACAGAAAAAGAGACCCAGTACTTC. J is TRBJ2-5 and V is TRBV5-1; possibly TRBD1 for D (5 bases). The CDR3 totals 14 residues. Trimming left V 0 bases short and J 3 bases short, with 9 bases between. Germline CDR1 reads SGHRS; CDR2 reads YFSETQ.

The rearrangement uses TRBV20-1 and TRBJ2-5, with D possibly being TRBD1 (6 bases). The better agreement between TRBJ2-7 and the DNA end casts doubt on the J call. CDR3 length: 12 residues. Germline CDR1 DFQATT, CDR2 SNEGSKA (reference sequence). The CDR3 DNA follows: TGCAGTGCTCTAAGGCCAGGGGACGAGCAGTACTTC. Translated, it gives CSALRPGDEQYF.

There are many counts of this clonotype. V is TRBV7-2 and J is TRBJ2-7; TRBD1 agrees at 7 bases. The germline gives CDR1 SGHTA, CDR2 FQGNSA. This CDR3 region has 16 residues. Trimming took 2 bases from V and 2 from J; bases not matched to a gene: 9. The CDR3: CASSLTPSTGTYEQYF. As DNA, the CDR3 is TGTGCCAGCAGCTTAACTCCTTCGACAGGGACCTACGAGCAGTACTTC.

This sequence joins TRBV28 and TRBJ2-4, with a weak D call TRBD1 (6 bases). Germline-derived CDR1 and CDR2 are MDHEN and SYDVKM. The CDR3 has 17 residues. The V end lost 2 bases, the J end lost 0 bases, and 14 bases lay between the germline ends. The CDR3 protein is CASSLPTGKRAKNIQYF. In DNA, the CDR3 is TGTGCCAGCAGTTTACCTACAGGGAAGAGAGCCAAAAACATTCAGTACTTC.

The rearrangement joins TRBV4-3 to TRBJ1-2; TRBD1 is a possible D gene (5 bases). The CDR3 runs to 15 residues. Germline values: CDR1 LGHNA, CDR2 YSLEER. V shed 0 bases and J shed 4 bases, with 12 bases lying between them. This CDR3 reads CASSQDQGAGYGYTF. The CDR3 nucleotides read TGCGCCAGCAGCCAAGATCAAGGGGCAGGCTATGGCTACACCTTC.

The table lists this clonotype with many counts. The rearrangement uses TRBV4-1 and TRBJ2-5; tentative D call: TRBD1 (6 bases). Trimming took off 2 bases at V and 0 bases at J, with 16 bases between the two ends. Germline V CDR1 and CDR2: MGHRA, YSYEKL. This CDR3 is built from 17 residues. CDR3 DNA sequence: TGCGCCAGCAGCCAAAAGACCTTGGGGGCCTACCAAGAGACCCAGTACTTC. Translated, it gives CASSQKTLGAYQETQYF.

This clonotype was recorded a few times. CDR3 sequence reads: CASSFVDNEQFF. DNA for the CDR3: TGTGCCAGCAGCTTTGTAGACAATGAGCAGTTCTTC. The chain links TRBV7-8 to TRBJ2-1; D unresolved. The CDR3 length is 12 residues. The V gene's germline CDR1 is SGHVS and CDR2 FQNEAQ. Trimming removed 3 bases at V and 5 bases at J, with 5 bases between.

This clonotype was picked up a small number of times. The gene calls are TRBV28 and TRBJ2-5; D gene ambiguous. The V gene's germline CDR1 is MDHEN and CDR2 SYDVKM. The CDR3 has 13 residues. The ends were cut back, 7 bases at V and 2 bases at J, with 11 bases in the middle. Written as DNA, the CDR3 is TGTGCCAGCACAGCGCTGATTCAAGAGACCCAGTACTTC. This codes for CASTALIQETQYF. Supplemented by reference TRBV28 and TRBJ2-5, the full variable domain reads DVKVTQSSRYLVKRTGEKVFLECVQDMDHENMFWYRQDPGLGLRLIYFSYDVKMKEKGDIPEGYSVSREKKERFSLILESASTNQTSMYLCASTALIQETQYFGPGTRLLVL.

This chain links TRBV6-1 with TRBJ2-1; tentatively, D is TRBD2 (6 bases). V dropped 5 bases and J dropped 0 bases, with 17 bases sitting between them. Looked up from germline, CDR1 is MNHNS and CDR2 is SASEGT. CDR3 length: 17 amino acids. The CDR3 coding sequence is TGTGCCAGCAGTCCTTATGCACGGGGGAGCTCCTACAATGAGCAGTTCTTC. Residues: CASSPYARGSSYNEQFF.

This rearrangement joins TRBV5-6 to TRBJ2-7, with TRBD2 matching over 7 bases. CDR1 SGHDT and CDR2 YYEEEE come from the germline V gene. The V and J ends lost 4 bases and 2 bases, in that order; junction bases with no gene match: 12. This CDR3 spans 16 amino acids. CDR3 region: CASSPSPSGVTYEQYF. The CDR3, as DNA: TGTGCCAGCAGCCCGAGTCCAAGCGGGGTTACCTACGAGCAGTACTTC.

In this sample, this clonotype turned up a few times. The chain has TRBV4-1 and TRBJ1-2, with TRBD1 matching over 7 bases. The V segment lost 5 bases and the J segment 6 bases; nucleotides outside the gene matches: 12. This CDR3 comprises 15 residues. Germline V gene sequence: CDR1 MGHRA, CDR2 YSYEKL. CDR3 coding DNA: TGCGCCAGCAGCTCCCCCCCCGAAGGGGGCCATGGCTACACCTTC. It yields the protein CASSSPPEGGHGYTF.

This clonotype has more than one count but fewer than ten. The chain links TRBV29-1 to TRBJ1-6; perhaps TRBD1 as D (5 bases). CDR1 and CDR2 (germline): SQVTM, ANQGSEA. The V end was cut by 6 bases, the J end by 10 bases, with 16 bases between. This CDR3 contains 13 residues. The CDR3 DNA sequence: TGCAGCGTGAGGCTGACTGGGGGATCACCCCTCCACTTT. Translating it yields CSVRLTGGSPLHF.

V and J are TRBV5-5 and TRBJ2-1; D gene unclear. The V gene lost 4 bases and the J gene lost 4 bases, with 6 bases spanning the gap. The CDR3 length is 12 residues. CDR1 is SGHKS and CDR2 is YYEKEE in the germline V gene (reference sequence). The CDR3 spells CASSMGYNEQFF. In DNA form, the CDR3 reads TGTGCCAGCAGCATGGGGTACAATGAGCAGTTCTTC.

This clonotype was counted only a few times. The CDR3 DNA is TGTGCCAGCAGTCCCTCCATCGTCTACGAGCAGTACTTC. This gives the protein CASSPSIVYEQYF. The rearrangement joins TRBV27 to TRBJ2-7; no firm D call. V was trimmed by 5 bases and J by 3 bases, leaving 11 bases between them. CDR3 length: 13 residues. The germline gives CDR1 MNHEY, CDR2 SMNVEV (reference sequence).

Comments on this clonotype: Compared with germline, one end of the junction differs, possibly owing to a read error. The CDR3 DNA reads as TGTACCACCAGTGCCCAGCGGGAGTGTGCCGAGCAGTACTTC. It yields the protein CTTSAQRECAEQYF. The chain is built from TRBV24-1 and TRBJ2-7; 8 positions match TRBD2. The CDR3 has 14 amino acids. Germline V lookup: CDR1 KGHDR, CDR2 SFDVKD.

This clonotype was seen a single time. The CDR3 sequence is CASSLLARRGAPQETQYF. The DNA for the CDR3 is TGCGCCAGCAGCCTACTGGCAAGGCGGGGGGCCCCCCAAGAGACCCAGTACTTC. The gene calls are TRBV4-1 and TRBJ2-5; 8 nucleotides line up with TRBD2. This CDR3 is built from 18 residues. The germline CDR1 and CDR2 sequences are MGHRA and YSYEKL. The junction had 14 bases not matched to a gene; V was cut back by 4 bases and J by 1 base.

The chain joins TRBV20-1 to TRBJ2-6; either TRBD1 or TRBD2 may fit D (5 bases each). Germline CDR1 is DFQATT and CDR2 is SNEGSKA (reference sequence). This CDR3 is 16 amino acids long. Trimming left V 7 bases short and J 0 bases short, with 16 bases between. CDR3 loop: CSVQSGRISGANVLTF. CDR3 bases: TGCAGTGTCCAGTCGGGACGTATCTCTGGGGCCAACGTCCTGACTTTC.

In its sample, this clonotype was seen many times. The CDR3 protein is CASSQDGRGGGTQYF. Written as DNA, the CDR3 is TGCGCCAGCAGCCAAGATGGAAGGGGCGGCGGGACCCAGTACTTC. J is TRBJ2-5 and V is TRBV4-3, with D tentatively TRBD1 (5 bases). Trimming left V 0 bases short and J 7 bases short, with 15 bases between. The CDR3 loop spans 15 amino acids. Germline-derived CDR1 and CDR2 are LGHNA and YSLEER.